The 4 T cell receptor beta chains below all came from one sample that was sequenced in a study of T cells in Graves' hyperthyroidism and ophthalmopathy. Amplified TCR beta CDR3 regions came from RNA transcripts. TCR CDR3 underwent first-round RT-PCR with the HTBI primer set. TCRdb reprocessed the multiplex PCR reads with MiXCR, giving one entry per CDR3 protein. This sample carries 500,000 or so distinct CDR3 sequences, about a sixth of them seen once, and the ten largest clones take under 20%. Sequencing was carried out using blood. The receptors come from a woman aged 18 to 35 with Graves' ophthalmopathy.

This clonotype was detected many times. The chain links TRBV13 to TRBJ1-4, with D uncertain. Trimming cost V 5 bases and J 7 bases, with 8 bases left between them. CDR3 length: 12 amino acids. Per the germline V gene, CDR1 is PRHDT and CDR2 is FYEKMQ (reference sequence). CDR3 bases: TGTGCCAGCAGCCCCCACAGTGAAAAACTGTTTTTT. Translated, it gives CASSPHSEKLFF.

CDR3 region: CASSLGQGGSEELFF. The CDR3, as DNA: TGTGCCAGCAGCTTGGGACAGGGGGGAAGCGAGGAGCTGTTTTTT. The rearrangement joins TRBV11-2 to TRBJ2-2; 11 bases match TRBD1. V lost 3 bases, J lost 10 bases, and 7 bases stayed unmatched. The CDR3 is made up of 15 amino acids. Looked up from germline, CDR1 is SGHAT and CDR2 is FQNNGV. The entire variable domain, with the rest obtained from reference TRBV11-2 and TRBJ2-2, is as follows: EAGVAQSPRYKIIEKRQSVAFWCNPISGHATLYWYQQILGQGPKLLIQFQNNGVVDDSQLPKDRFSAERLKGVDSTLKIQPAKLEDSAVYLCASSLGQGGSEELFFGEGSRLTVL.

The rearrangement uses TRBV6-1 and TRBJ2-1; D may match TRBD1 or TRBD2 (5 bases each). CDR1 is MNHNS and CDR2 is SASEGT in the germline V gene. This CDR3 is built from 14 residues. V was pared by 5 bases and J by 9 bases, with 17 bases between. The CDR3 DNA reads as TGTGCCAGCAGTTTACAGACAGAGGGGAGTGAGCAGTTCTTC. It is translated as CASSLQTEGSEQFF.

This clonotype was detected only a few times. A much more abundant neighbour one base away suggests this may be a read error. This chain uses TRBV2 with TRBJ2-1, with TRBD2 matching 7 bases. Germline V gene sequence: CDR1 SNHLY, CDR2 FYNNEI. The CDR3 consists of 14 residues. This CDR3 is CAWGPGLPYNEQSF. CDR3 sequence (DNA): TGTGCCTGGGGACCGGGACTACCTTACAATGAGCAGTCCTTC.